The entry that follows covers one T cell receptor (beta chain) sequence. This entry is derived from a study of T-cell reconstitution after alpha-beta-depleted transplantation in children. During its preparation, the TCRbeta library received unique molecular identifiers. TCRdb analysed the PCR reads with MiXCR anew, one entry per CDR3 protein. The sample lists about 240,000 distinct CDR3 sequences, more than 10% seen once, with 2.6% in the top ten. This sample comprised PBMCs from the stem cell graft donor, obtained from the stem cell graft. This receptor was identified in a human donor who donated a stem cell graft to a child with acute lymphoblastic leukemia.

The CDR3 DNA follows: TGTGCCAGCAGCCGACCTTACACTGAAGCTTTCTTT. It is translated as CASSRPYTEAFF. The chain uses TRBV7-2 and TRBJ1-1, with D uncertain. CDR3 length: 12 residues. Trimming removed 5 bases from V and 3 bases from J, with 7 bases in between. Germline values: CDR1 SGHTA, CDR2 FQGNSA.